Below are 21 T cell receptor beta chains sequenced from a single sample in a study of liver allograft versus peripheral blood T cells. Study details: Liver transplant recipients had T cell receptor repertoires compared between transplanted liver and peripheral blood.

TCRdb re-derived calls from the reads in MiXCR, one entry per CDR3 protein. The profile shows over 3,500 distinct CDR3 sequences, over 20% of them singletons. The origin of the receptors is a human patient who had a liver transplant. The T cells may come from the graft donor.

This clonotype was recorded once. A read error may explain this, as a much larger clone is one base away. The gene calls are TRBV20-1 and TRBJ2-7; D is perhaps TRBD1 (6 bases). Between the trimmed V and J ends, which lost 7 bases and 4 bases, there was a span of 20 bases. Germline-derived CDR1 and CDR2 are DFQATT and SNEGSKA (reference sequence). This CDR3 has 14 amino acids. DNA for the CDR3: TGCAGTGTCACGACAGGAGGTCACCGATACGAGCAGTACTTC. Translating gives CSVTTGGHRYEQYF.

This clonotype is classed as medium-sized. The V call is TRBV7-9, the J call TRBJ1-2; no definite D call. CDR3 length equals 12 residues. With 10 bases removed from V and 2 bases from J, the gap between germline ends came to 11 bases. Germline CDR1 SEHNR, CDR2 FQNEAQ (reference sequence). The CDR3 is CATVLGNYGYTF. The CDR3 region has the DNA TGTGCCACCGTACTGGGGAACTATGGCTACACCTTC.

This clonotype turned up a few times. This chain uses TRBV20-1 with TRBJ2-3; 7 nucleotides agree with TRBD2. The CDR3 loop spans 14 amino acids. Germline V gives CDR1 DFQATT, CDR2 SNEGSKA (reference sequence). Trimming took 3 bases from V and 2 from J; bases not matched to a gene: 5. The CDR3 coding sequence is TGCAGTGCTAGGCGGGGGACCACCACAGATACGCAGTATTTT. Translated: CSARRGTTTDTQYF.

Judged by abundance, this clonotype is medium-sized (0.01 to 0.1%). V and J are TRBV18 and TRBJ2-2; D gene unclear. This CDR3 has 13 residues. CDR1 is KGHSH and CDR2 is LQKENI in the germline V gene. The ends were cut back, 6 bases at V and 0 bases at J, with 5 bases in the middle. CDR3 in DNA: TGTGCCAGCTCCTCTACGAACACCGGGGAGCTGTTTTTT. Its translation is CASSSTNTGELFF. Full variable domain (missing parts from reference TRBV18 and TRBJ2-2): NAGVMQNPRHLVRRRGQEARLRCSPMKGHSHVYWYRQLPEEGLKFMVYLQKENIIDESGMPKERFSAEFPKEGPSILRIQQVVRGDSAAYFCASSSTNTGELFFGEGSRLTVL.

The CDR3 nucleotides are TGTGCCAGCAGCTTGGGACAGAGCACAGATACGCAGTATTTT. Its translation: CASSLGQSTDTQYF. The chain combines TRBV5-4 with TRBJ2-3; possibly TRBD1 for D (5 bases). The germline V gene encodes CDR1 SGHNT and CDR2 YYREEE (reference sequence). Trimming took off 0 bases at V and 0 bases at J, with 5 bases between the two ends. The CDR3 is 14 amino acids.

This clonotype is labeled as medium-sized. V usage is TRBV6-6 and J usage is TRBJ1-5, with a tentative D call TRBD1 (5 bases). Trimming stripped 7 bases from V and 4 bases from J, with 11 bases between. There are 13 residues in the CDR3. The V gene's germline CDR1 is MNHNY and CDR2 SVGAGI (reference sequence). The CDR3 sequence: CASTYRLNQPQHF. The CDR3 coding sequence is TGTGCCAGCACCTACAGGTTGAATCAGCCCCAGCATTTT.

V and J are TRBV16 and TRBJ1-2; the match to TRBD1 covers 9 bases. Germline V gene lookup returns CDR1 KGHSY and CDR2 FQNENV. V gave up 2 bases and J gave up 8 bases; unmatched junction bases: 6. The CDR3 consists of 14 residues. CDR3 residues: CASSQLTGGVGYTF. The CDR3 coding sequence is TGTGCCAGCAGCCAACTTACAGGGGGCGTCGGCTACACCTTC.

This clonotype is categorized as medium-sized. CDR3 sequence: CASSYSGLAGVINEQFF. The CDR3 region has the DNA TGTGCCAGCAGTTACTCGGGACTAGCGGGAGTTATCAATGAGCAGTTCTTC. The chain couples TRBV6-5 to TRBJ2-1; the match to TRBD2 covers 14 bases. The V gene's germline CDR1 is MNHEY and CDR2 SVGAGI. This CDR3 contains 17 residues. The V segment lost 0 bases and the J segment 6 bases; nucleotides outside the gene matches: 4.

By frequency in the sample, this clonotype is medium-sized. For the CDR3, the DNA is TGTGCCAGCAGTGACTGGGGCGAGCAGTACTTC. Protein: CASSDWGEQYF. The chain links TRBV6-1 to TRBJ2-7, with no clear D. Trimming stripped 3 bases from V and 6 bases from J, with 6 bases between. Germline lookup yields CDR1 MNHNS and CDR2 SASEGT. The CDR3 is 11 amino acids.

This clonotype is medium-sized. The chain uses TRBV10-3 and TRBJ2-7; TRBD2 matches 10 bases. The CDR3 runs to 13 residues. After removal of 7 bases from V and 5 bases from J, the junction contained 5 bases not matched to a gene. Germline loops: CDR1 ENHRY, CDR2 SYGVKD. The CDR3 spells CAIKGLATDEQYF. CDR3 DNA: TGTGCCATCAAGGGACTAGCGACAGACGAGCAGTACTTC.

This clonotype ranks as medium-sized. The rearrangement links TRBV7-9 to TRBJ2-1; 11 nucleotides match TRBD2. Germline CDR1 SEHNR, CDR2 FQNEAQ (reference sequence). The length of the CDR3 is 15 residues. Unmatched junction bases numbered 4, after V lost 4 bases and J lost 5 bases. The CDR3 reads CASSSGTSGNNEQFF. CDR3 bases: TGTGCCAGCAGCTCCGGGACTAGCGGAAACAATGAGCAGTTCTTC.

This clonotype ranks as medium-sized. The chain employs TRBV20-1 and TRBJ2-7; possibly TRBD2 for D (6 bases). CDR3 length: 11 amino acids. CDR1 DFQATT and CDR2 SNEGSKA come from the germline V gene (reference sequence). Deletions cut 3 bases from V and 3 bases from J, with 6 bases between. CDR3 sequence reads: CSARTSYEQYF. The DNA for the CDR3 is TGCAGTGCTAGGACTAGCTACGAGCAGTACTTC.

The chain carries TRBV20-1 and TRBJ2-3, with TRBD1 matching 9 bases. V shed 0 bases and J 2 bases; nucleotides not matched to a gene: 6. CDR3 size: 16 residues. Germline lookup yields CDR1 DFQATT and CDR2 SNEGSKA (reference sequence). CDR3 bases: TGCAGTGCTAGAGATGCCGGGACAGGGAACACAGATACGCAGTATTTT. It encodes CSARDAGTGNTDTQYF.

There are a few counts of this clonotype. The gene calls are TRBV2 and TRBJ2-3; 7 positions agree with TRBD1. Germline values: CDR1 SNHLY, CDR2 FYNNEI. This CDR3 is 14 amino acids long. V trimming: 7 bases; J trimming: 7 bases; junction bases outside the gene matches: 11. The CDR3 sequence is CASTSDRTDYTQYF. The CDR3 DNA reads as TGTGCCAGCACTTCGGACAGGACTGATTATACGCAGTATTTT.

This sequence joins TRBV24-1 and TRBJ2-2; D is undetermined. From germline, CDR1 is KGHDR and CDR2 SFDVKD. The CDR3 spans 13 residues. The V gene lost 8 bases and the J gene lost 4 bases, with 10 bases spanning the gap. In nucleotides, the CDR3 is TGTGCCACCACGGCGCAATCCACCGGGGAGCTGTTTTTT. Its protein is CATTAQSTGELFF.

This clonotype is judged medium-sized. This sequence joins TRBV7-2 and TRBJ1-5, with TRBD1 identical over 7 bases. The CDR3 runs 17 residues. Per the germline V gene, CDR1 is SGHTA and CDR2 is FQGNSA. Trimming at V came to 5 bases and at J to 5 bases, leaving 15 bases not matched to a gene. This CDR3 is CASSAGRQGLGDQPQHF. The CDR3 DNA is TGTGCCAGCAGCGCCGGGAGACAGGGTCTTGGGGATCAGCCCCAGCATTTT. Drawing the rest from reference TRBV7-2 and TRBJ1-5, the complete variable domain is GAGVSQSPSNKVTEKGKDVELRCDPISGHTALYWYRQSLGQGLEFLIYFQGNSAPDKSGLPSDRFSAERTGGSVSTLTIQRTQQEDSAVYLCASSAGRQGLGDQPQHFGDGTRLSIL.

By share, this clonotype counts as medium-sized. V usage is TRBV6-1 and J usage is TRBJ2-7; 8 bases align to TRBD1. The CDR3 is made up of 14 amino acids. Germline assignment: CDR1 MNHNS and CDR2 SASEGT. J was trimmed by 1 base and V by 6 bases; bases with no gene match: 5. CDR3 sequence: CASSSDRVSYEQYF. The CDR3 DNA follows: TGTGCCAGCAGCTCGGACAGGGTATCCTACGAGCAGTACTTC.

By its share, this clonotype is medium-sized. In nucleotides, the CDR3 is TGTGCCAGTAGTATCCGGGCCTATAATGAAAAACTGTTTTTT. Translation gives CASSIRAYNEKLFF. V gene TRBV19 combines with J gene TRBJ1-4, with unresolved D. Trimming cost V 3 bases and J 4 bases, with 9 bases left between them. CDR1 and CDR2 (germline): LNHDA, SQIVND (reference sequence). The CDR3 sequence is 14 residues long.

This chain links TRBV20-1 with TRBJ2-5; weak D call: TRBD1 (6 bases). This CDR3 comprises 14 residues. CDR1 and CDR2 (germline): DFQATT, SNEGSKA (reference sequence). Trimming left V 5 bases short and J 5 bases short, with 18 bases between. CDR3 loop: CSAHRQVLGETQYF. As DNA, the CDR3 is TGCAGTGCTCATCGACAGGTTTTGGGGGAGACCCAGTACTTC.

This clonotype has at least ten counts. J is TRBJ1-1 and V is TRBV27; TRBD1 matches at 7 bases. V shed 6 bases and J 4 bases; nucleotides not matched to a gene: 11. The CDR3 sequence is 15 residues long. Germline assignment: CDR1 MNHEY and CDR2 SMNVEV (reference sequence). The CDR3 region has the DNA TGTGCCAGCAGGAAATCCGACAGGGCAGGCACTGAAGCTTTCTTT. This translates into CASRKSDRAGTEAFF.

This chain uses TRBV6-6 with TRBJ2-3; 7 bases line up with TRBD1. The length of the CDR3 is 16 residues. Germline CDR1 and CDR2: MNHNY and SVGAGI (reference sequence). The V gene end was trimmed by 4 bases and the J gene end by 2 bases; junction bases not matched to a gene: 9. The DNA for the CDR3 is TGTGCCAGCAGTTGGGGGACAGAGCCTGCCACAGATACGCAGTATTTT. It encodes CASSWGTEPATDTQYF.